Each of the 5 T cell receptor beta chains below was sequenced from the same sample in a study of cytomegalovirus exposure and HLA in healthy donors. This table comes from immunoSEQ multiplex PCR, and its TCRdb copy is limited to in-frame clones, with some not included. The sample holds 120,000 or so clones, around 90% seen once. Sequenced sample: PBMCs. These TCRs come from a woman in her late teens or twenties in good health and CMV-seronegative.

V is TRBV5-6 and J is TRBJ2-1, with 9 bases fitting TRBD2. The CDR3 has 16 residues. V shed 4 bases and J 7 bases; nucleotides not matched to a gene: 12. The V gene's germline CDR1 is SGHDT and CDR2 YYEEEE. CDR3: CASSPAKWREGNEQFF. In nucleotides, the CDR3 is TGTGCCAGCAGCCCGGCGAAATGGCGGGAGGGGAATGAGCAGTTCTTC.

The chain links TRBV2 to TRBJ2-3; D is perhaps TRBD2 (7 bases). Germline V gives CDR1 SNHLY, CDR2 FYNNEI. Trimming cost V 7 bases and J 1 base, with 21 bases left between them. The CDR3 is made up of 17 amino acids. This chain's CDR3 is CASTRGAGVRGTDTQYF. The CDR3 DNA sequence: TGTGCCAGCACCCGGGGGGCGGGGGTTCGAGGCACAGATACGCAGTATTTT.

The gene calls are TRBV4-3 and TRBJ2-7; TRBD2 aligns across 8 bases. This CDR3 region has 15 residues. Germline CDR1 LGHNA, CDR2 YSLEER. J lost 1 base, V lost 1 base, and 3 bases had no gene match. CDR3 DNA sequence: TGCGCCAGCAGCCAAGCGATAGCGGGGTCCTACGAGCAGTACTTC. It encodes CASSQAIAGSYEQYF.

The CDR3 region is CASSFQGLNTEAFF. CDR3 nucleotides: TGTGCCAGCAGCTTCCAGGGGTTGAACACTGAAGCTTTCTTT. This sequence joins TRBV27 and TRBJ1-1; weak D call: TRBD1 (6 bases). The CDR3 sequence is 14 residues long. With 6 bases removed from V and 0 bases from J, the gap between germline ends came to 11 bases. The germline CDR1 and CDR2 sequences are MNHEY and SMNVEV (reference sequence).

This clone appeared a single time. The chain has TRBV27 and TRBJ1-6; a weak D match, TRBD1 (6 bases). CDR1 MNHEY and CDR2 SMNVEV come from the germline V gene (reference sequence). The CDR3 extends over 13 amino acids. V shed 6 bases and J shed 6 bases, with 9 bases lying between them. Here the CDR3 DNA reads TGTGCCAGCAGCCAACAGGGTAATTCACCCCTCCACTTT. It translates to CASSQQGNSPLHF.